The T cell receptor (beta chain) under discussion was sequenced for a study of Ad26.COV2.S vaccination and SARS-CoV-2 variants. Stated treatment: 15 to 20 received Ad26.COV2.S at low or high dose, single or two shots; 5 received placebo; per-sample allocation not given. Sampling occurred on day 63 after the first vaccine or placebo injection. Measured with immunoSEQ multiplex PCR; TCRdb has only the in-frame clones, and not every one. The table includes about 440,000 clones, 87% detected once. The CDR3 loop spans 15 amino acids. Germline CDR1 reads LGHDT; CDR2 reads YNNKEL (reference sequence). V was trimmed by 1 base and J by 4 bases, leaving 14 bases between them.

The sequencing here drew on peripheral blood, taken in a trial of Ad26.COV2.S vaccine versus placebo. This rearrangement joins TRBV3-1 (or the pseudogene TRBV3-2) to TRBJ2-7; D may be TRBD2 (5 bases). This clonotype was obtained from a person between 18 and 60 years old who received the Ad26.COV2.S COVID-19 vaccine or a placebo. The CDR3 DNA is TGTGCCAGCAGCCAAGCGCCGGGGTTTTCATACGAGCAGTACTTC. This gives the protein CASSQAPGFSYEQYF.